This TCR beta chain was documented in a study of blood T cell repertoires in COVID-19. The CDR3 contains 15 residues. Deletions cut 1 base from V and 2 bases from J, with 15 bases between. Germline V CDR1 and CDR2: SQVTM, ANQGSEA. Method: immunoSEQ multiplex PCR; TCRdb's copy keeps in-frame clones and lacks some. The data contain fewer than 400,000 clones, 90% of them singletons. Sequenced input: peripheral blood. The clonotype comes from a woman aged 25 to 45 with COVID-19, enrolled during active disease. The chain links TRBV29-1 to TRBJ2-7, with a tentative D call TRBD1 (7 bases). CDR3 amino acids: CSVEVGGRGAYEQYF. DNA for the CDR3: TGCAGCGTTGAAGTAGGGGGCAGGGGGGCCTACGAGCAGTACTTC.